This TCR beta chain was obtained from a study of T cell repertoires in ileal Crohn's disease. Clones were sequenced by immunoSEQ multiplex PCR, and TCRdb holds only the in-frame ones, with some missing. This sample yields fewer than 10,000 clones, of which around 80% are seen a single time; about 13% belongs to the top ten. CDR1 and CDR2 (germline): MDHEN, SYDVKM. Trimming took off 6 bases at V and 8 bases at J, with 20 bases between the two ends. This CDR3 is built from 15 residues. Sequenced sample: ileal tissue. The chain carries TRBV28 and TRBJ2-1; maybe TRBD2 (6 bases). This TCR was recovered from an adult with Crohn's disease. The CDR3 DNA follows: TGTGCCAGCAGCCCCGCGGGACCTAGGGACGATGAGCAGTTCTTC. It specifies CASSPAGPRDDEQFF.